What follows are 24 T cell receptor beta chains derived from one specimen sequenced in a study of vaccination and CD4 T cells after COVID-19. No cognate antigen is known for these TCRs. Cultured CD4+ T-cell DNA underwent Oncomine TCR Beta short-read sequencing. TCRdb re-analysed the PCR reads in MiXCR, keeping a single row per CDR3 protein. Altogether about 12,000 distinct CDR3 sequences are present, approximately 60% being singletons, with the ten largest covering roughly 10%. The treatment here: roughly 10-day PBMC culture with coronavirus spike peptide pools or control peptides (ViraFEST assay). The sample comprised CD4+ T cells from blood, cultured in vitro. The receptors stem from a human donor who had recovered from COVID-19.

This clonotype is deemed large. The chain combines TRBV20-1 with TRBJ1-1, with 8 bases lining up with TRBD1. In germline, CDR1 is DFQATT, CDR2 SNEGSKA (reference sequence). The CDR3 has 15 amino acids. The trim removed 7 bases at V and 6 bases at J, leaving 16 bases unmatched. CDR3: CSGTWGRGLTAEAFF. Written as DNA, the CDR3 is TGCAGTGGTACCTGGGGCAGGGGGCTTACTGCTGAAGCTTTCTTT.

CDR3 bases: TGTGCCATCAAGACAGGGAACGAAGGGTATGGCTACACCTTC. As protein: CAIKTGNEGYGYTF. The gene calls are TRBV10-3 and TRBJ1-2, with TRBD1 identical over 7 bases. The J segment lost 5 bases and the V segment lost 7 bases, leaving 10 bases of the junction unmatched. CDR1 and CDR2 (germline): ENHRY, SYGVKD. This CDR3 spans 14 amino acids.

The rearrangement links TRBV6-1 to TRBJ1-2; a weak D match, TRBD1 (5 bases). The CDR3 consists of 12 residues. V shed 6 bases and J shed 7 bases, with 12 bases lying between them. The germline V gene encodes CDR1 MNHNS and CDR2 SASEGT. The chain's CDR3 is CASRAGGIGYTF. The CDR3 DNA reads TGTGCCAGCAGGGCTGGGGGGATTGGCTACACCTTC.

The rearrangement joins TRBV7-2 to TRBJ2-1; D may be TRBD2 (6 bases). In germline, CDR1 is SGHTA, CDR2 FQGNSA. The CDR3 runs to 15 residues. V was clipped by 3 bases and J by 0 bases, with 9 bases between them. The CDR3 loop reads CASSLGGISYNEQFF. CDR3 DNA: TGTGCCAGCAGCTTGGGCGGGATCTCCTACAATGAGCAGTTCTTC.

This chain uses TRBV20-1 with TRBJ2-5, with D maybe TRBD1 (6 bases). Germline V gene lookup returns CDR1 DFQATT and CDR2 SNEGSKA (reference sequence). V was clipped by 6 bases and J by 2 bases, with 16 bases between them. The CDR3 runs to 14 residues. The CDR3, as DNA: TGCAGTGCAGGGTACAGGGCTGGACAAGAGACCCAGTACTTC. It translates to CSAGYRAGQETQYF.

The rearrangement uses TRBV7-7 and TRBJ2-3, with D uncertain. CDR1 and CDR2 from the germline V gene are SSHAT and FNYEAQ (reference sequence). The CDR3 has 15 residues. V was cut by 1 base and J by 1 base, with 9 bases left in between. CDR3 amino acids: CASSLGVMGTDTQYF. In DNA, the CDR3 is TGTGCCAGCAGCTTAGGTGTGATGGGCACAGATACGCAGTATTTT.

The V call is TRBV19, the J call TRBJ1-1, with a tentative D call TRBD1 (6 bases). V was cut by 4 bases and J by 9 bases, with 15 bases left in between. Germline CDR1 and CDR2: LNHDA and SQIVND (reference sequence). This CDR3 has 13 residues. The CDR3 loop is CASSTQLQGQAFF. The CDR3 DNA reads as TGTGCCAGTAGTACGCAACTACAGGGACAAGCTTTCTTT.

The chain employs TRBV18 and TRBJ1-1; D call uncertain. The CDR3 runs 13 residues. Germline CDR1 reads KGHSH; CDR2 reads LQKENI. Trimming pared 4 bases from V and 3 bases from J, leaving 9 bases between. The CDR3 loop reads CASSQKADTEAFF. The DNA for the CDR3 is TGTGCCAGCTCACAGAAGGCCGACACTGAAGCTTTCTTT.

The chain links TRBV2 to TRBJ2-5, with 9 bases fitting TRBD2. The length of the CDR3 is 14 residues. Germline CDR1 SNHLY, CDR2 FYNNEI. The junction had 11 bases not matched to a gene; V was cut back by 6 bases and J by 9 bases. The chain's CDR3 is CASRGLAQVEAQYF. The CDR3 DNA is TGTGCCAGCAGGGGACTAGCTCAGGTTGAGGCCCAGTACTTC.

The V and J genes are TRBV19 and TRBJ2-1; tentatively, D is TRBD2 (6 bases). Trimming cost V 5 bases and J 9 bases, with 17 bases left between them. Per germline, CDR1 LNHDA and CDR2 SQIVND (reference sequence). This CDR3 is 14 amino acids long. CDR3 nucleotide sequence: TGTGCCAGTAGTCGGGAGTTAGTGGCAATTGAGCAGTTCTTC. This translates into CASSRELVAIEQFF.

The chain joins TRBV20-1 to TRBJ2-7, with 12 bases lining up with TRBD2. Germline V gene sequence: CDR1 DFQATT, CDR2 SNEGSKA (reference sequence). The J segment lost 2 bases and the V segment lost 2 bases, leaving 1 base of the junction unmatched. The CDR3 runs 14 residues. Here the CDR3 DNA reads TGCAGTGCTAGACTAGCGGGAGGGACCTACGAGCAGTACTTC. Protein product: CSARLAGGTYEQYF.

The chain carries TRBV2 and TRBJ2-1; the D call may be TRBD1 or TRBD2 (6 bases each). CDR1 and CDR2 (germline): SNHLY, FYNNEI. V lost 9 bases to trimming and J lost 7 bases, with 13 bases between them. The CDR3 consists of 12 residues. CDR3 sequence (DNA): TGTGCCAGTAGAGGAGGGGGGAATGAGCAGTTCTTC. Translating it yields CASRGGGNEQFF.

The gene calls are TRBV10-3 and TRBJ2-2, with 8 nucleotides matching TRBD1. The germline V gene has CDR1 ENHRY and CDR2 SYGVKD. Trimming cost V 3 bases and J 7 bases; bases outside gene matches: 13. The CDR3 spans 17 residues. The CDR3 protein is CAISDSGRTGSNGELFF. CDR3 sequence (DNA): TGTGCCATCAGTGACTCAGGCCGGACAGGGTCGAACGGGGAGCTGTTTTTT.

The rearrangement links TRBV7-8 to TRBJ2-2; 7 positions agree with TRBD2. CDR1 is SGHVS and CDR2 is FQNEAQ in the germline V gene. The J segment lost 3 bases and the V segment lost 5 bases, leaving 12 bases of the junction unmatched. The CDR3 covers 17 residues. CDR3 bases: TGTGCCAGCAGCCCAGACTGGGACCGGGGGGACACCGGGGAGCTGTTTTTT. It specifies CASSPDWDRGDTGELFF.

The rearrangement links TRBV20-1 to TRBJ1-6, with TRBD1 matching 7 bases. In germline, CDR1 is DFQATT, CDR2 SNEGSKA (reference sequence). V trimming: 1 base; J trimming: 8 bases; junction bases outside the gene matches: 8. This CDR3 comprises 15 residues. CDR3 sequence reads: CSARGGGQFDSPLHF. The CDR3 DNA is TGCAGTGCTAGAGGAGGGGGACAGTTTGATTCACCCCTCCACTTT.

V usage is TRBV12-5 and J usage is TRBJ2-1; TRBD2 is a possible D gene (6 bases). Trimming took 8 bases from V and 5 from J, leaving 10 bases between them. CDR1 and CDR2 from the germline V gene are LGHNT and FRNRAP. The CDR3 consists of 12 residues. CDR3 DNA: TGTGCTAGTCGCGGGATCCACAATGAGCAGTTCTTC. Amino acid sequence: CASRGIHNEQFF.

V gene TRBV2 combines with J gene TRBJ2-7; TRBD2 is a possible D gene (5 bases). The germline V gene encodes CDR1 SNHLY and CDR2 FYNNEI. The CDR3 contains 11 residues. Trimming removed 5 bases from V and 5 bases from J, with 7 bases in between. Written as DNA, the CDR3 is TGTGCCAGCAGTCTCGGGGACGAGCAGTACTTC. It translates to CASSLGDEQYF.

The chain carries TRBV28 and TRBJ2-2; D gene unclear. V was pared by 6 bases and J by 7 bases, with 3 bases between. This CDR3 region has 10 residues. Germline values: CDR1 MDHEN, CDR2 SYDVKM. CDR3 nucleotide sequence: TGTGCCAGCAGCGGCGGGGAGCTGTTTTTT. Encoded protein: CASSGGELFF.

This rearrangement joins TRBV11-3 to TRBJ1-2; 8 positions agree with TRBD1. The CDR3 contains 15 residues. The J segment lost 2 bases and the V segment lost 5 bases, leaving 7 bases of the junction unmatched. Germline CDR1 reads SGHNT; CDR2 reads YENEEA. Here the CDR3 DNA reads TGTGCCAGCAGCCCAGGGACAGGAGAAAACTATGGCTACACCTTC. Translation gives CASSPGTGENYGYTF.

This clonotype qualifies as medium-sized. The CDR3 DNA sequence: TGTGCCAGCTCACCACAGGGGCGCATGCAGTATTTT. It specifies CASSPQGRMQYF. J is TRBJ2-3 and V is TRBV18, with a tentative D call TRBD1 (5 bases). This CDR3 comprises 12 residues. CDR1 and CDR2 from the germline V gene are KGHSH and LQKENI. V shed 1 base and J shed 11 bases, with 10 bases lying between them.

This clonotype was seen more than once but under ten times. V gene TRBV6-1 combines with J gene TRBJ2-1; 12 bases map to TRBD2. From germline, CDR1 is MNHNS and CDR2 SASEGT. Trimming cost V 6 bases and J 5 bases; bases outside gene matches: 8. There are 16 residues in the CDR3. For the CDR3, the DNA is TGTGCCAGCAGCCGACGACTAGCGGGAGTAGACAATGAGCAGTTCTTC. This translates into CASSRRLAGVDNEQFF.

The J gene is TRBJ1-6, the V gene TRBV15; D call uncertain. Germline CDR1 is LNHNV and CDR2 is YYDKDF (reference sequence). The CDR3 loop spans 14 amino acids. Trimming took off 1 base at V and 5 bases at J, with 6 bases between the two ends. The CDR3 DNA sequence: TGTGCCACCAGCAGAGGAGAGAATAATTCACCCCTCCACTTT. The encoded protein is CATSRGENNSPLHF.

The chain joins TRBV27 to TRBJ2-5, with 7 bases identical to TRBD1. From germline, CDR1 is MNHEY and CDR2 SMNVEV (reference sequence). With 4 bases clipped from V and 2 bases from J, the junction kept 1 base outside the gene matches. CDR3 size: 13 residues. The chain's CDR3 is CASSWGQQETQYF. Written as DNA, the CDR3 is TGTGCCAGCAGTTGGGGACAGCAAGAGACCCAGTACTTC.

By frequency in the sample, this clonotype is medium-sized. The gene calls are TRBV5-1 and TRBJ2-3, with unresolved D. Between the trimmed V and J ends, which lost 4 bases and 3 bases, there was a span of 9 bases. The CDR3 has 13 residues. Germline CDR1 reads SGHRS; CDR2 reads YFSETQ. The CDR3: CASSQGYTDTQYF. The CDR3 nucleotides read TGCGCCAGCAGCCAAGGATATACAGATACGCAGTATTTT. Using reference TRBV5-1 and TRBJ2-3 for the parts outside the CDR3, the full variable domain is KAGVTQTPRYLIKTRGQQVTLSCSPISGHRSVSWYQQTPGQGLQFLFEYFSETQRNKGNFPGRFSGRQFSNSRSEMNVSTLELGDSALYLCASSQGYTDTQYFGPGTRLTVL.